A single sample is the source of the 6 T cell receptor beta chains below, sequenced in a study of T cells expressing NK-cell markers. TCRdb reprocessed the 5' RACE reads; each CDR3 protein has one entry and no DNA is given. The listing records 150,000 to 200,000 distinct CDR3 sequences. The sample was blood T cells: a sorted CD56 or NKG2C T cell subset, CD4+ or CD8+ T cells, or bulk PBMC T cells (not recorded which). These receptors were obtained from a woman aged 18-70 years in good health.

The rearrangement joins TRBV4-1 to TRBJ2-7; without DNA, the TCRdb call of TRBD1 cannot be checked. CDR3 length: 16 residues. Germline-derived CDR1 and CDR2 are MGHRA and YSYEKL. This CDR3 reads CASSSLMVGARTEQYF.

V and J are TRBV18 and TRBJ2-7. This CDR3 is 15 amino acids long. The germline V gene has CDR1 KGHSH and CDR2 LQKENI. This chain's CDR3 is CASSSPGLAGYEQYF.

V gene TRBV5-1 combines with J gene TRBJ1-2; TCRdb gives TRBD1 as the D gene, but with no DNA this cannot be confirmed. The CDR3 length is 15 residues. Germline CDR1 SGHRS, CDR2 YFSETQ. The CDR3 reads CASSRDGQPNYGYTF.

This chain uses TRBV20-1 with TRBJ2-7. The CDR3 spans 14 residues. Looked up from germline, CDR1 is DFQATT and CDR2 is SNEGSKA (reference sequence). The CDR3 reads CSASGYMSSYEQYF.

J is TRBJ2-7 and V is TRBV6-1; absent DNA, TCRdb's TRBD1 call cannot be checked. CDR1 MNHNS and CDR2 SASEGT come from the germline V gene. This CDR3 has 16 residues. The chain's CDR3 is CASSLWAGHSSYEQYF.

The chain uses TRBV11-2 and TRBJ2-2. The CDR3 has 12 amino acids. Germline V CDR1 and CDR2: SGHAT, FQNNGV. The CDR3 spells CASSPLAGELFF.